These 15 T cell receptor beta chains were sequenced from one sample in a study of shared clonotypes between healthy human individuals. Produced via immunoSEQ multiplex PCR; TCRdb's table is partial and in-frame only. The sample contains some 2,100,000 clones, 90% to 97% of which appear only once. Sequenced input: naive CD4+ T cells sorted from blood. The subset: CD45RA+ positively selected. The source is a man aged 18-30 years in good health.

The chain recombines TRBV27 with TRBJ2-5, with a tentative D call TRBD1 (5 bases). The length of the CDR3 is 13 residues. With 7 bases removed from V and 5 bases from J, the gap between germline ends came to 14 bases. Germline lookup yields CDR1 MNHEY and CDR2 SMNVEV (reference sequence). CDR3 sequence (DNA): TGTGCCAGCAAGGTCGGCAAGGGGGAGACCCAGTACTTC. Translated: CASKVGKGETQYF.

The chain uses TRBV7-2 and TRBJ1-5; D is possibly TRBD1 (5 bases). V was cut by 8 bases and J by 8 bases, with 19 bases left in between. This CDR3 is 14 amino acids long. Per germline, CDR1 SGHTA and CDR2 FQGNSA. The CDR3 sequence is CASARGISREPQHF. The CDR3 DNA sequence: TGTGCCAGCGCAAGGGGAATCTCGAGGGAGCCCCAGCATTTT.

CDR3 loop: CAWSGGLAVEQYF. The DNA for the CDR3 is TGTGCCTGGAGTGGGGGACTAGCGGTCGAGCAGTACTTC. This chain uses TRBV30 with TRBJ2-7; 11 bases line up with TRBD2. The CDR3 is made up of 13 amino acids. Germline values: CDR1 GTSNPN, CDR2 SVGIG (reference sequence). J lost 6 bases, V lost 1 base, and 2 bases had no gene match.

This chain connects TRBV2 to TRBJ1-6; D ambiguous. This CDR3 has 12 residues. Germline V gene lookup returns CDR1 SNHLY and CDR2 FYNNEI. V shed 2 bases and J shed 15 bases, with 11 bases lying between them. CDR3: CASSEKGRGLHF. In DNA, the CDR3 is TGTGCCAGCAGTGAAAAGGGTCGGGGCCTCCACTTT.

The J gene is TRBJ2-7, the V gene TRBV6-6; TRBD1 matches at 9 bases. J was trimmed by 3 bases and V by 0 bases; bases with no gene match: 3. Germline CDR1 is MNHNY and CDR2 is SVGAGI (reference sequence). This CDR3 contains 15 residues. The CDR3 sequence: CASSYSTGGDYEQYF. The CDR3 DNA reads as TGTGCCAGCAGTTACTCGACAGGGGGGGACTACGAGCAGTACTTC.

The V gene is TRBV29-1, the J gene TRBJ2-1, with 11 bases lining up with TRBD2. Per germline, CDR1 SQVTM and CDR2 ANQGSEA. V lost 1 base and J lost 9; bases outside the gene matches: 8. The CDR3 loop spans 15 amino acids. This CDR3 is CSVEVGLAGGGEQFF. DNA for the CDR3: TGCAGCGTTGAAGTGGGCCTAGCGGGAGGAGGTGAGCAGTTCTTC.

V usage is TRBV6-6 and J usage is TRBJ1-2, with TRBD1 identical over 9 bases. Germline trimming cut 1 base from V and 8 bases from J; bases unmatched to any gene: 5. Germline V gives CDR1 MNHNY, CDR2 SVGAGI (reference sequence). The CDR3 is 14 residues long. The CDR3 DNA is TGTGCCAGCAGTTACTACAGGGGACAGGGAGGCTACACCTTC. The encoded protein is CASSYYRGQGGYTF.

V and J are TRBV19 and TRBJ2-3, with 9 bases aligning to TRBD2. The CDR3 length is 16 residues. The V gene end was trimmed by 4 bases and the J gene end by 3 bases; junction bases not matched to a gene: 8. Germline lookup yields CDR1 LNHDA and CDR2 SQIVND (reference sequence). The CDR3 is CASSKASGKATDTQYF. As DNA, the CDR3 is TGTGCCAGTAGTAAGGCTAGCGGGAAGGCGACAGATACGCAGTATTTT.

As to this clone: The sample has other DNA sequences that encode this CDR3 too. The chain links TRBV18 to TRBJ2-5; perhaps TRBD1 as D (5 bases). Looked up from germline, CDR1 is KGHSH and CDR2 is LQKENI. CDR3 length: 14 amino acids. The V end lost 1 base, the J end lost 1 base, and 7 bases lay between the germline ends. In DNA form, the CDR3 reads TGTGCCAGCTCACCACGGACAACCCAAGAGACCCAGTACTTC. Translating gives CASSPRTTQETQYF.

The V and J genes are TRBV19 and TRBJ2-3, with D hard to call. Trimming shortened V by 4 bases and J by 4 bases, and 3 bases separated the two germline ends. Per the germline V gene, CDR1 is LNHDA and CDR2 is SQIVND (reference sequence). This CDR3 is 11 amino acids long. The CDR3 here is CASSRADTQYF. CDR3 in DNA: TGTGCCAGTAGTAGGGCAGATACGCAGTATTTT.

V usage is TRBV18 and J usage is TRBJ1-2, with D maybe TRBD1 (5 bases). The CDR3 consists of 15 residues. CDR1 is KGHSH and CDR2 is LQKENI in the germline V gene. Trimming shortened V by 3 bases and J by 3 bases, and 14 bases separated the two germline ends. The CDR3 reads CASSPDRNLDYGYTF. CDR3 coding DNA: TGTGCCAGCTCACCCGACAGAAATCTCGACTATGGCTACACCTTC. The full variable domain, its missing parts supplied by reference TRBV18 and TRBJ1-2, is NAGVMQNPRHLVRRRGQEARLRCSPMKGHSHVYWYRQLPEEGLKFMVYLQKENIIDESGMPKERFSAEFPKEGPSILRIQQVVRGDSAAYFCASSPDRNLDYGYTFGSGTRLTVV.

The chain uses TRBV7-3 and TRBJ2-5; D is uncertain. CDR1 SGHTA and CDR2 FQGTGA come from the germline V gene. With 4 bases removed from V and 5 bases from J, the gap between germline ends came to 11 bases. The CDR3 loop spans 13 amino acids. The CDR3 coding sequence is TGTGCCAGCAGCTCCGTGACCGGGGAGACCCAGTACTTC. Translation: CASSSVTGETQYF.

The rearrangement uses TRBV11-2 and TRBJ1-1; D gene uncertain. CDR3 size: 13 residues. CDR1 is SGHAT, CDR2 FQNNGV, per germline. Trimming pared 6 bases from V and 3 bases from J, leaving 11 bases between. CDR3 sequence: CASRPILYTEAFF. CDR3 coding DNA: TGTGCCAGCAGGCCAATCCTGTACACTGAAGCTTTCTTT. The whole variable domain, filled in from reference TRBV11-2 and TRBJ1-1, reads EAGVAQSPRYKIIEKRQSVAFWCNPISGHATLYWYQQILGQGPKLLIQFQNNGVVDDSQLPKDRFSAERLKGVDSTLKIQPAKLEDSAVYLCASRPILYTEAFFGQGTRLTVV.

The J gene is TRBJ1-5, the V gene TRBV7-6, with TRBD1 as a possible D gene (6 bases). This CDR3 is 15 amino acids long. Germline-derived CDR1 and CDR2 are SGHVS and FNYEAQ. V was pared by 5 bases and J by 2 bases, with 13 bases between. The CDR3 DNA sequence: TGTGCCAGCAGCCGAGGGGCAGGGGGCAATCAGCCCCAGCATTTT. Its translation: CASSRGAGGNQPQHF.

This sequence joins TRBV5-5 and TRBJ1-6, with 10 bases that match TRBD1. Germline CDR1 reads SGHKS; CDR2 reads YYEKEE (reference sequence). The CDR3 runs to 16 residues. V lost 3 bases and J lost 7; bases outside the gene matches: 7. CDR3: CASSYPGTGVNSPLHF. The CDR3 DNA sequence: TGTGCCAGCAGCTATCCAGGGACAGGGGTAAATTCACCCCTCCACTTT.